The 24 T cell receptor beta chains in this list originate from one sample, sequenced in a study of OX40 agonist ivuxolimab in advanced cancers. Assay used: immunoSEQ multiplex PCR; TCRdb lists only in-frame clones, some missing. This sample has just over 90,000 clones; approximately 94% occur once, and the top ten carry approximately 2.4%. The input for sequencing was CD4+ or CD8+ T cells sorted from blood, taken in a trial of the OX40 agonist ivuxolimab. Source of these receptors: an adult with an advanced solid tumor such as melanoma, head and neck, liver or kidney cancer.

The genes are TRBV7-8 and TRBJ1-1; 7 positions agree with TRBD1. CDR3 length: 13 residues. The germline gives CDR1 SGHVS, CDR2 FQNEAQ. The junction had 7 bases not matched to a gene; V was cut back by 5 bases and J by 7 bases. The CDR3 nucleotides are TGTGCCAGCAGCCCACGGACAGGATTTGAAGCTTTCTTT. Translating it yields CASSPRTGFEAFF. The whole variable domain, remainder taken from reference TRBV7-8 and TRBJ1-1, is GAGVSQSPRYKVAKRGQDVALRCDPISGHVSLFWYQQALGQGPEFLTYFQNEAQLDKSGLPSDRFFAERPEGSVSTLKIQRTQQEDSAVYLCASSPRTGFEAFFGQGTRLTVV.

This clone was observed a single time. The chain's CDR3 is CASSEAGYSGRAKNIQYF. In DNA, the CDR3 is TGTGCCAGCAGTGAAGCGGGTTACAGTGGGAGGGCCAAAAACATTCAGTACTTC. The chain links TRBV2 to TRBJ2-4, with D possibly TRBD2 on 6 matching bases. The CDR3 extends over 18 amino acids. Germline CDR1 and CDR2: SNHLY and FYNNEI. V lost 0 bases and J 1 base, leaving 16 bases between the germline ends.

This clone appeared a single time. The chain carries TRBV28 and TRBJ1-4, with D possibly being TRBD1 (6 bases). This CDR3 has 14 amino acids. The germline CDR1 and CDR2 sequences are MDHEN and SYDVKM. The V and J ends lost 4 bases and 5 bases respectively, with 11 bases between them. Here the CDR3 reads CASSYHGGNEKLFF. CDR3 DNA: TGTGCCAGCAGTTACCACGGGGGCAATGAAAAACTGTTTTTT.

This chain connects TRBV2 to TRBJ2-4; D is ambiguous. V lost 3 bases and J 0 bases, leaving 12 bases between the germline ends. This CDR3 has 16 residues. Germline assignment: CDR1 SNHLY and CDR2 FYNNEI. CDR3 DNA: TGTGCCAGCAGTGACCACCGAGCTCTAGCCAAAAACATTCAGTACTTC. This sequence encodes CASSDHRALAKNIQYF.

V gene TRBV4-3 combines with J gene TRBJ1-6; no definite D call. The CDR3 extends over 16 amino acids. V was shortened by 0 bases and J by 0 bases, with 6 bases between the two germline ends. In germline, CDR1 is LGHNA, CDR2 YSLEER. The CDR3 spells CASSQDESSYNSPLHF. In DNA form, the CDR3 reads TGCGCCAGCAGCCAAGATGAGAGCTCCTATAATTCACCCCTCCACTTT.

The V and J genes are TRBV7-8 and TRBJ1-2; D not resolved. The V gene lost 2 bases and the J gene lost 4 bases, with 17 bases spanning the gap. Germline V gene data show CDR1 as SGHVS and CDR2 as FQNEAQ. The CDR3 covers 16 residues. CDR3 amino acids: CASSLLGQNIPYGYTF. The CDR3 DNA sequence: TGTGCCAGCAGCTTATTGGGCCAGAATATACCCTATGGCTACACCTTC.

The gene calls are TRBV4-1 and TRBJ2-1, with TRBD1 identical over 10 bases. Trimming removed 3 bases from V and 2 bases from J; junction bases left unmatched: 16. This CDR3 is built from 20 residues. Looked up from germline, CDR1 is MGHRA and CDR2 is YSYEKL. CDR3 amino acids: CASSHPGQGQAGAPYNEQFF. The CDR3 DNA is TGCGCCAGCAGCCACCCGGGACAGGGGCAAGCGGGGGCCCCCTACAATGAGCAGTTCTTC.

This chain joins TRBV2 and TRBJ2-3, with 9 bases matching TRBD1. The V gene's germline CDR1 is SNHLY and CDR2 FYNNEI. Unmatched junction bases numbered 18, after V lost 9 bases and J lost 2 bases. This CDR3 contains 18 residues. The CDR3 spells CARRDRETLLTFTDTQYF. Written as DNA, the CDR3 is TGTGCCAGAAGGGACAGGGAAACGTTGCTGACTTTCACAGATACGCAGTATTTT.

The CDR3 nucleotides are TGTGCCAGCAGCACTCCCGGGACAGGGGACCCCTATGGCTACACCTTC. The encoded protein is CASSTPGTGDPYGYTF. V and J are TRBV11-2 and TRBJ1-2, with 10 bases identical to TRBD1. Germline CDR1 is SGHAT and CDR2 is FQNNGV. The ends lost 5 bases at V and 4 bases at J; junction bases unmatched: 10. The CDR3 consists of 16 residues.

CDR3 DNA: TGTGCCAGCAGCCTAGGGACAGTACCAACGAGTGGCTACACCTTC. This gives the protein CASSLGTVPTSGYTF. The genes are TRBV9 and TRBJ1-2; 7 nucleotides line up with TRBD1. The CDR3 contains 15 residues. CDR1 SGDLS and CDR2 YYNGEE come from the germline V gene. The V gene end was trimmed by 4 bases and the J gene end by 7 bases; junction bases not matched to a gene: 13.

CDR3 amino acids: CASSLRQGEGYGYTF. The DNA of the CDR3 is TGTGCCAGCAGCTTGAGACAGGGGGAGGGTTATGGCTACACCTTC. This chain joins TRBV5-6 and TRBJ1-2; 9 bases match TRBD1. Germline V gene lookup returns CDR1 SGHDT and CDR2 YYEEEE. The CDR3 is 15 amino acids. V lost 1 base to trimming and J lost 5 bases; unmatched junction nucleotides: 6.

The chain is built from TRBV7-2 and TRBJ1-2; TRBD1 might be the D (5 bases). The CDR3 covers 16 residues. Germline CDR1 and CDR2: SGHTA and FQGNSA. V lost 0 bases to trimming and J lost 8 bases, with 19 bases between them. Here the CDR3 DNA reads TGTGCCAGCAGCTTAGCCGGAGATAACAGGAAGGAGGGCTACACCTTC. Translation: CASSLAGDNRKEGYTF.

The chain is built from TRBV10-1 and TRBJ2-7; 7 bases are a match to TRBD1. Per the germline V gene, CDR1 is WNHNN and CDR2 is SYGVQD (reference sequence). The CDR3 sequence is 12 residues long. V was clipped by 8 bases and J by 7 bases; unmatched bases: 8. This chain's CDR3 is CASLTGIEEQYF. CDR3 sequence (DNA): TGCGCCAGCCTGACAGGGATAGAAGAGCAGTACTTC.

The rearrangement links TRBV25-1 to TRBJ2-7; D gene unclear. V lost 4 bases to trimming and J lost 7 bases, with 8 bases between them. The germline V gene has CDR1 MGHDK and CDR2 SYGVNS. This CDR3 contains 11 residues. DNA for the CDR3: TGTGCCAGCAGTGGGGGTGGTGAGCAGTACTTC. Translated, it gives CASSGGGEQYF.

This clone has only one observation. One end of the junction is discordant with germline, which a read error may explain. The genes are TRBV23-1 and TRBJ1-4; D ambiguous. TRBV23-1 belongs to the ORF category, with a function that is uncertain. The CDR3 sequence is 11 residues long. CDR3 coding DNA: TGCGCCAGGGGAACTTATGAAAAACTGTTTTTT. As protein: CARGTYEKLFF.

The rearrangement uses TRBV29-1 and TRBJ2-1; no clear D. The germline V gene encodes CDR1 SQVTM and CDR2 ANQGSEA. Trimming took 0 bases from V and 3 from J, leaving 12 bases between them. CDR3 size: 15 residues. This CDR3 is CSVEDQERIYNEQFF. In DNA form, the CDR3 reads TGCAGCGTTGAAGATCAGGAGCGAATCTACAATGAGCAGTTCTTC.

The chain couples TRBV7-9 to TRBJ2-1; D is uncertain. The V and J ends lost 4 bases and 0 bases respectively, with 7 bases between them. CDR1 is SEHNR and CDR2 is FQNEAQ in the germline V gene (reference sequence). This CDR3 is 14 amino acids long. CDR3 DNA: TGTGCCAGCAGCTCTACCAGCTCCTACAATGAGCAGTTCTTC. It is translated as CASSSTSSYNEQFF.

This chain uses TRBV4-1 with TRBJ1-1; a weak D match, TRBD1 (6 bases). This CDR3 is built from 15 residues. Germline assignment: CDR1 MGHRA and CDR2 YSYEKL. V was cut by 1 base and J by 2 bases, with 11 bases left in between. CDR3: CASSQAPGGNTEAFF. CDR3 DNA sequence: TGCGCCAGCAGCCAAGCCCCGGGGGGCAACACTGAAGCTTTCTTT.

This clone was seen once. This rearrangement joins TRBV18 to TRBJ2-1; 10 nucleotides match TRBD1. J lost 4 bases, V lost 6 bases, and 6 bases had no gene match. The CDR3 runs 15 residues. CDR1 KGHSH and CDR2 LQKENI come from the germline V gene. The CDR3 protein is CASSHPGQGYNEQFF. The CDR3 DNA is TGTGCCAGCTCTCATCCGGGACAGGGGTACAATGAGCAGTTCTTC.

The genes are TRBV2 and TRBJ1-1; TRBD1 might be the D (5 bases). Deletions cut 11 bases from V and 5 bases from J, with 15 bases between. The CDR3 has 12 residues. Germline values: CDR1 SNHLY, CDR2 FYNNEI. CDR3 nucleotide sequence: TGTGCCGCTGCCGGGGGGAGGACTGAAGCTTTCTTT. Translation: CAAAGGRTEAFF. The variable domain in full, completed from reference TRBV2 and TRBJ1-1, reads EPEVTQTPSHQVTQMGQEVILRCVPISNHLYFYWYRQILGQKVEFLVSFYNNEISEKSEIFDDQFSVERPDGSNFTLKIRSTKLEDSAMYFCAAAGGRTEAFFGQGTRLTVV.

On this clone itself: Distinct nucleotide sequences in the sample also encode this CDR3. The chain employs TRBV13 and TRBJ2-7, with D perhaps given as TRBD1 or TRBD2 (5 bases each). Germline CDR1 PRHDT, CDR2 FYEKMQ (reference sequence). This CDR3 comprises 15 residues. The germline V and J ends were trimmed by 5 bases and 0 bases, with 14 bases remaining between them. The CDR3 DNA follows: TGTGCCAGCAGCCTCGGGACGGGGAGCTCCTACGAGCAGTACTTC. This encodes CASSLGTGSSYEQYF.

The rearrangement uses TRBV14 and TRBJ2-7; D remains unclear. Germline V lookup: CDR1 SGHDN, CDR2 FVKESK. The CDR3 consists of 15 residues. V shed 4 bases and J shed 0 bases, with 13 bases lying between them. CDR3: CASSLAGSRSYEQYF. CDR3 nucleotide sequence: TGTGCCAGCAGCCTAGCCGGATCCCGCTCCTACGAGCAGTACTTC. Filled out from reference TRBV14 and TRBJ2-7, the complete variable domain reads EAGVTQFPSHSVIEKGQTVTLRCDPISGHDNLYWYRRVMGKEIKFLLHFVKESKQDESGMPNNRFLAERTGGTYSTLKVQPAELEDSGVYFCASSLAGSRSYEQYFGPGTRLTVT.

The chain has TRBV11-2 and TRBJ2-3; TRBD2 might be the D (6 bases). CDR3 size: 13 residues. V gave up 8 bases and J gave up 6 bases, with 15 bases separating them. Germline V gene sequence: CDR1 SGHAT, CDR2 FQNNGV. CDR3 sequence reads: CASLLWAGDTQYF. The CDR3 coding sequence is TGTGCCAGCCTTCTCTGGGCGGGGGATACGCAGTATTTT.

The chain joins TRBV2 to TRBJ2-5; D might be TRBD1 (5 bases). V dropped 4 bases and J dropped 5 bases, with 26 bases sitting between them. CDR3 length: 18 amino acids. From germline, CDR1 is SNHLY and CDR2 FYNNEI. The CDR3, as DNA: TGTGCCAGCAGTGGACCGATTGGGGCAGTTTCCTTGTGGGAGACCCAGTACTTC. It codes for CASSGPIGAVSLWETQYF.